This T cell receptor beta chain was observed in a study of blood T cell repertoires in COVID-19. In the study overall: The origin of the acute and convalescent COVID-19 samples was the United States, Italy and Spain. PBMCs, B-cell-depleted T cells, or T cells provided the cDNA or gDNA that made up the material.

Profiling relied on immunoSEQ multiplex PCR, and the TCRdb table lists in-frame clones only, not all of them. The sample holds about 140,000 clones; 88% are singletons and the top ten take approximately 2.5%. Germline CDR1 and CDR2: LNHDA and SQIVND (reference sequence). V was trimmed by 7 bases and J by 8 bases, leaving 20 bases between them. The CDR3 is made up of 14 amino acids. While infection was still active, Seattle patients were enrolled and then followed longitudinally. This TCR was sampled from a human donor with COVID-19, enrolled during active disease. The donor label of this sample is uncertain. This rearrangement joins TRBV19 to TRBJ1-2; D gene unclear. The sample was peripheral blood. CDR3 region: CASTKEGITGGYTF. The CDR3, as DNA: TGTGCCAGTACCAAAGAGGGAATAACGGGCGGCTACACCTTC.